This T cell receptor beta chain derives from a study of beta chain features in type 1 diabetes. Findings of the study overall: TCRB CDR3s were moderately but significantly shorter in Type 1 diabetes patients in all four CD4+ subsets.

Germline V gene sequence: CDR1 SGHTA, CDR2 FQGNSA. This CDR3 is 12 amino acids long. V dropped 4 bases and J dropped 8 bases, with 9 bases sitting between them. As concerns this clone: Its antigen is unidentified.

Purity exceeded 95% in all sorted populations. Of the isolated RNA, all was reverse transcribed, and so the sequenced material was expressed TCRB transcripts. Sequencing used immunoSEQ multiplex PCR; TCRdb keeps in-frame clones, though not all of them. The sample records roughly 150,000 clones, approximately 8.1% being singletons. V and J are TRBV7-2 and TRBJ2-1; D remains ambiguous. The source material was central memory CD4+ T cells from blood. This receptor was taken from a man aged 18 to 30 with type 1 diabetes. The CDR3 region has the DNA TGTGCCAGCAGCTCAGCTAAATATGAGCAGTTCTTC. Translation: CASSSAKYEQFF.